These T cell receptor beta chains were read from a single sample in a study of blood T cell repertoires in COVID-19. Sequencing used immunoSEQ multiplex PCR; TCRdb keeps in-frame clones, though not all of them. The table has roughly 100,000 clones, approximately 82% seen once. Input material: peripheral blood. Source of these receptors: a man aged 55 to 69 with active or convalescent COVID-19. The CDR3 runs from the conserved cysteine through the conserved F or W. Each record gives: clone size, D gene, V gene, J gene, CDR3 DNA, CDR3 protein. The D gene is left open where the match is weak. The size field is filled for only some rows; it gives once, few, many or a size class.

clone size: .
D gene: TRBD2
V gene: TRBV11-1
J gene: TRBJ2-7
CDR3 DNA: TGTGCCAGCACCCCAGGGACTACTGCTAGGCAGTACTTC
CDR3 protein: CASTPGTTARQYF

clone size: .
D gene: .
V gene: TRBV27
J gene: TRBJ1-2
CDR3 DNA: TGTGCCAGCAGGGGCCCAGGTAGTGGTGGCTACACCTTC
CDR3 protein: CASRGPGSGGYTF

clone size: .
D gene: .
V gene: TRBV29-1
J gene: TRBJ1-4
CDR3 DNA: TGCAGCGCTCTCGAGGGGGGGGCCTATAATGAAAAACTGTTTTTT
CDR3 protein: CSALEGGAYNEKLFF

clone size: .
D gene: .
V gene: TRBV7-9
J gene: TRBJ2-7
CDR3 DNA: TGTGCCAGCAGCCAGGGGGGACCGGAGAGCTCCTACGAGCAGTACTTC
CDR3 protein: CASSQGGPESSYEQYF

clone size: .
D gene: .
V gene: TRBV27
J gene: TRBJ2-1
CDR3 DNA: TGTGCCAGCGCCCACTCCAACTCCTACAATGAGCAGTTCTTC
CDR3 protein: CASAHSNSYNEQFF

clone size: .
D gene: TRBD2
V gene: TRBV5-4
J gene: TRBJ2-5
CDR3 DNA: TGTGCCAGCAGCTTGGGACTAGCGGGACGGGAGACCCAGTACTTC
CDR3 protein: CASSLGLAGRETQYF

clone size: .
D gene: .
V gene: TRBV19
J gene: TRBJ2-1
CDR3 DNA: TGTGCCAGTAGTAGGGCAGGGGCCTACAATGAGCAGTTCTTC
CDR3 protein: CASSRAGAYNEQFF

clone size: .
D gene: TRBD1
V gene: TRBV19
J gene: TRBJ1-2
CDR3 DNA: TGTGCCAGTAGTTGGGGACCGGGACAGGGGGGCGGCTACACCTTC
CDR3 protein: CASSWGPGQGGGYTF

clone size: once
D gene: TRBD2
V gene: TRBV18
J gene: TRBJ2-3
CDR3 DNA: TGTGCCAGCTCACGGACTAGCGGAGGCGAGACGCAGTATTTT
CDR3 protein: CASSRTSGGETQYF

clone size: .
D gene: .
V gene: TRBV2
J gene: TRBJ2-1
CDR3 DNA: TGTGCCAGCGAGCTAGACAATGAGCAGTTCTTC
CDR3 protein: CASELDNEQFF

clone size: .
D gene: TRBD2
V gene: TRBV7-2
J gene: TRBJ2-1
CDR3 DNA: TGTGCCAGCAGCTTGCAGCGGGAGGGGTACAATGAGCAGTTCTTC
CDR3 protein: CASSLQREGYNEQFF